These 26 T cell receptor beta chains were sequenced from one sample in a study of beta chain features in type 1 diabetes. Study-wide results and limits: When Type 1 diabetes patients were examined, their TCRB CDR3s proved moderately but significantly shorter in all four CD4+ subsets.

Antigen specificity for these receptors is unknown. Reverse transcription of all isolated RNA meant that expressed TCRB transcripts were sequenced. Clones were read by immunoSEQ multiplex PCR, and TCRdb kept only the in-frame ones, dropping some. Seen here are hundreds of thousands of clones, around 15% observed once, and the top ten hold approximately 0.022%. Material: naive CD4+ T cells from blood. The receptors stem from a man aged 18 to 29 with type 1 diabetes.

This clone appeared a few times. The rearrangement links TRBV10-3 to TRBJ2-2; D unclear. This CDR3 comprises 14 residues. CDR1 ENHRY and CDR2 SYGVKD come from the germline V gene. V lost 0 bases and J lost 5, with 7 bases in between. CDR3 coding DNA: TGTGCCATCAGTGAGTCAGAAGCGACCGGGGAGCTGTTTTTT. This sequence encodes CAISESEATGELFF.

The chain is built from TRBV6-5 and TRBJ2-7; D perhaps matches TRBD1 (5 bases). The CDR3 runs 12 residues. CDR1 is MNHEY and CDR2 is SVGAGI in the germline V gene. Trimming shortened V by 8 bases and J by 6 bases, and 14 bases separated the two germline ends. The CDR3 DNA reads as TGTGCCAGCGGATGGCAGGGTGGCGAGCAGTACTTC. It encodes CASGWQGGEQYF.

This chain links TRBV5-1 with TRBJ1-2; tentatively, D is TRBD1 (5 bases). The CDR3 has 13 residues. V was trimmed by 0 bases and J by 5 bases, leaving 8 bases between them. From germline, CDR1 is SGHRS and CDR2 YFSETQ. The CDR3 DNA sequence: TGCGCCAGCAGCTTGGGCTCAGGGTATGGCTACACCTTC. This encodes CASSLGSGYGYTF.

This clone was counted only a few times. This chain uses TRBV25-1 with TRBJ1-2; D is perhaps TRBD1 (5 bases). The CDR3 has 18 residues. CDR1 and CDR2 (germline): MGHDK, SYGVNS. Trimming removed 2 bases from V and 0 bases from J, with 19 bases in between. CDR3 sequence reads: CASSELPGGPSANYGYTF. The CDR3 nucleotides read TGTGCCAGCAGTGAACTGCCCGGGGGACCCAGTGCTAACTATGGCTACACCTTC.

This clone was counted only a few times. The V call is TRBV30, the J call TRBJ2-3, with TRBD2 as a possible D gene (6 bases). Germline V CDR1 and CDR2: GTSNPN, SVGIG (reference sequence). The CDR3 is made up of 15 amino acids. The ends were cut back, 7 bases at V and 2 bases at J, with 19 bases in the middle. CDR3 in DNA: TGTGCCTCGGTTGCGGGGAAAACGTTCACAGATACGCAGTATTTT. Amino acid sequence: CASVAGKTFTDTQYF.

The chain employs TRBV30 and TRBJ1-2; D not resolved. The CDR3 runs 13 residues. CDR1 and CDR2 from the germline V gene are GTSNPN and SVGIG (reference sequence). V was shortened by 0 bases and J by 3 bases, with 8 bases between the two germline ends. CDR3 sequence: CAWSVTDYYGYTF. CDR3 DNA: TGTGCCTGGAGTGTAACAGACTACTATGGCTACACCTTC. The entire variable domain, with the rest obtained from reference TRBV30 and TRBJ1-2, is as follows: SQTIHQWPATLVQPVGSPLSLECTVEGTSNPNLYWYRQAAGRGLQLLFYSVGIGQISSEVPQNLSASRPQDRQFILSSKKLLLSDSGFYLCAWSVTDYYGYTFGSGTRLTVV.

V gene TRBV28 combines with J gene TRBJ2-5; D is possibly TRBD2 (7 bases). Trimming cost V 7 bases and J 0 bases, with 18 bases left between them. This CDR3 has 16 amino acids. Germline V gene data show CDR1 as MDHEN and CDR2 as SYDVKM. CDR3 DNA sequence: TGTGCCAGCACCCTAGGGGGGGCCCAGTACCAAGAGACCCAGTACTTC. It codes for CASTLGGAQYQETQYF.

This clone was counted a few times. This sequence joins TRBV7-9 and TRBJ1-5, with D maybe TRBD1 (5 bases). Germline V gene lookup returns CDR1 SEHNR and CDR2 FQNEAQ (reference sequence). V lost 1 base and J lost 8, with 12 bases in between. This CDR3 is built from 14 residues. This chain's CDR3 is CASSLDGAGEPQHF. In DNA, the CDR3 is TGTGCCAGCAGCTTAGATGGGGCCGGCGAGCCCCAGCATTTT.

There are a few counts of this clone. The J gene is TRBJ2-1, the V gene TRBV11-2; D gene ambiguous. The germline CDR1 and CDR2 sequences are SGHAT and FQNNGV. The CDR3 is 11 amino acids. The ends were cut back, 3 bases at V and 6 bases at J, with 3 bases in the middle. The CDR3 is CASSLTNEQFF. The CDR3 DNA reads as TGTGCCAGCAGCTTGACCAATGAGCAGTTCTTC.

The sample holds a few counts of this clone. The rearrangement links TRBV14 to TRBJ2-7; D perhaps matches TRBD2 (5 bases). The germline V gene encodes CDR1 SGHDN and CDR2 FVKESK. The CDR3 totals 13 residues. The V gene lost 4 bases and the J gene lost 5 bases, with 12 bases spanning the gap. CDR3 region: CASSPMRVHEQYF. The DNA of the CDR3 is TGTGCCAGCAGCCCTATGAGGGTCCACGAGCAGTACTTC.

This clone was recorded a few times. The rearrangement joins TRBV2 to TRBJ2-5, with 8 bases identical to TRBD1. Germline V lookup: CDR1 SNHLY, CDR2 FYNNEI. This CDR3 is built from 14 residues. Trimming took 5 bases from V and 5 from J; bases not matched to a gene: 7. CDR3 loop: CASSLQGVWETQYF. The CDR3 bases are TGTGCCAGCAGTCTACAGGGGGTCTGGGAGACCCAGTACTTC. Using reference TRBV2 and TRBJ2-5 for the parts outside the CDR3, the full variable domain is EPEVTQTPSHQVTQMGQEVILRCVPISNHLYFYWYRQILGQKVEFLVSFYNNEISEKSEIFDDQFSVERPDGSNFTLKIRSTKLEDSAMYFCASSLQGVWETQYFGPGTRLLVL.

This clone was counted a few times. This sequence joins TRBV6-6 and TRBJ1-1; possibly TRBD1 for D (6 bases). Trimming removed 5 bases at V and 6 bases at J, with 13 bases between. The CDR3 consists of 13 residues. Germline lookup yields CDR1 MNHNY and CDR2 SVGAGI (reference sequence). CDR3 in DNA: TGTGCCAGCAGTCCGAGGGAGGGGGCTGAAGCTTTCTTT. This sequence encodes CASSPREGAEAFF.

This clone was observed a handful of times. This chain links TRBV11-2 with TRBJ2-7, with TRBD1 matching over 8 bases. Germline CDR1 SGHAT, CDR2 FQNNGV. The CDR3 consists of 15 residues. V lost 0 bases, J lost 3 bases, and 4 bases stayed unmatched. The CDR3 reads CASSLDAGGIYEQYF. The DNA for the CDR3 is TGTGCCAGCAGCTTAGATGCAGGGGGCATCTACGAGCAGTACTTC.

A few counts support this clone. CDR3 DNA: TGTGCCTGGAGTGTAGGAACCGAGGAGCAGTACTTC. Amino acids: CAWSVGTEEQYF. The rearrangement joins TRBV30 to TRBJ2-7; unclear D gene. Trimming removed 0 bases from V and 7 bases from J, with 10 bases in between. Germline assignment: CDR1 GTSNPN and CDR2 SVGIG (reference sequence). This CDR3 comprises 12 residues. The whole variable domain, remainder taken from reference TRBV30 and TRBJ2-7, is SQTIHQWPATLVQPVGSPLSLECTVEGTSNPNLYWYRQAAGRGLQLLFYSVGIGQISSEVPQNLSASRPQDRQFILSSKKLLLSDSGFYLCAWSVGTEEQYFGPGTRLTVT.

CDR3 amino acids: CAWSATVYNEQFF. The CDR3 DNA follows: TGTGCCTGGAGTGCGACCGTCTACAATGAGCAGTTCTTC. The chain carries TRBV30 and TRBJ2-1; no firm D call. Trimming left V 1 base short and J 3 bases short, with 7 bases between. This CDR3 has 13 amino acids. CDR1 is GTSNPN, CDR2 SVGIG, per germline (reference sequence).

This rearrangement joins TRBV7-2 to TRBJ1-3, with D perhaps TRBD1 (5 bases). The CDR3 length is 15 residues. V shed 1 base and J shed 3 bases, with 10 bases lying between them. Looked up from germline, CDR1 is SGHTA and CDR2 is FQGNSA. CDR3: CASSLGGLGGNTIYF. The CDR3 DNA is TGTGCCAGCAGCTTAGGGGGACTTGGTGGAAACACCATATATTTT.

This clone was picked up a small number of times. The rearrangement uses TRBV5-1 and TRBJ1-2, with 7 bases matching TRBD1. The CDR3 covers 13 residues. The germline V gene encodes CDR1 SGHRS and CDR2 YFSETQ. The trim removed 1 base at V and 7 bases at J, leaving 4 bases unmatched. The CDR3, as DNA: TGCGCCAGCAGCTTGACAGGGGAAGCTGGCTACACCTTC. Its translation: CASSLTGEAGYTF.

This clone was observed a handful of times. The rearrangement uses TRBV28 and TRBJ2-1, with 8 positions matching TRBD2. Germline-derived CDR1 and CDR2 are MDHEN and SYDVKM. V lost 3 bases, J lost 3 bases, and 4 bases stayed unmatched. This CDR3 contains 15 residues. The CDR3 coding sequence is TGTGCCAGCAGTTTGGGACTAGATGTCTACAATGAGCAGTTCTTC. As protein: CASSLGLDVYNEQFF.

This clone was observed a handful of times. This rearrangement joins TRBV10-3 to TRBJ1-6; D might be TRBD1 (6 bases). V was clipped by 4 bases and J by 7 bases, with 11 bases between them. CDR1 is ENHRY and CDR2 is SYGVKD in the germline V gene. The CDR3 sequence is 14 residues long. DNA for the CDR3: TGTGCCATCAGTGTTGGACAGACCAATTCACCCCTCCACTTT. It yields the protein CAISVGQTNSPLHF.

The V and J genes are TRBV15 and TRBJ2-3, with 15 positions matching TRBD2. V trimming: 1 base; J trimming: 4 bases; junction bases outside the gene matches: 3. The CDR3 covers 17 residues. The germline V gene has CDR1 LNHNV and CDR2 YYDKDF (reference sequence). This chain's CDR3 is CATSRGTSGGAADTQYF. CDR3 in DNA: TGTGCCACCAGCAGAGGGACTAGCGGGGGGGCAGCAGATACGCAGTATTTT.

This clone was observed a few times. The rearrangement joins TRBV6-6 to TRBJ1-4; D is unresolved. V was clipped by 4 bases and J by 7 bases, with 10 bases between them. Per the germline V gene, CDR1 is MNHNY and CDR2 is SVGAGI (reference sequence). This CDR3 contains 13 residues. For the CDR3, the DNA is TGTGCCAGCAGTTCGGTCGCGGGTGAAAAACTGTTTTTT. Protein: CASSSVAGEKLFF.

The gene calls are TRBV7-2 and TRBJ2-3, with D maybe TRBD1 (6 bases). Per germline, CDR1 SGHTA and CDR2 FQGNSA. This CDR3 spans 12 amino acids. CDR3 region: CGVGQSTDTQYF. For the CDR3, the DNA is TGTGGAGTCGGACAGAGCACAGATACGCAGTATTTT.

The chain combines TRBV29-1 with TRBJ2-2; no firm D call. V shed 5 bases and J shed 4 bases, with 5 bases lying between them. Germline CDR1 is SQVTM and CDR2 is ANQGSEA. The CDR3 totals 11 residues. The CDR3: CSVWGTGELFF. CDR3 bases: TGCAGCGTTTGGGGCACCGGGGAGCTGTTTTTT.

The chain couples TRBV13 to TRBJ2-4, with D perhaps TRBD2 (7 bases). The CDR3 covers 14 residues. Germline CDR1 and CDR2: PRHDT and FYEKMQ (reference sequence). V was shortened by 7 bases and J by 5 bases, with 15 bases between the two germline ends. The CDR3 sequence: CASTQGRGQNIQYF. CDR3 DNA: TGTGCCAGCACTCAGGGGCGGGGGCAAAACATTCAGTACTTC.

This chain joins TRBV2 and TRBJ2-2; D may correspond to TRBD1 or TRBD2 (6 bases each). CDR1 SNHLY and CDR2 FYNNEI come from the germline V gene. V gave up 2 bases and J gave up 7 bases, with 8 bases separating them. The CDR3 spans 13 residues. CDR3 sequence (DNA): TGTGCCAGCAGTGAAAGGGGGGACGGGGAGCTGTTTTTT. The encoded protein is CASSERGDGELFF.

Only a few counts were recorded for this clone. The chain uses TRBV7-9 and TRBJ2-5, with D hard to call. Trimming stripped 1 base from V and 0 bases from J, with 9 bases between. The CDR3 totals 15 residues. Germline CDR1 is SEHNR and CDR2 is FQNEAQ (reference sequence). As DNA, the CDR3 is TGTGCCAGCAGCTTAGGGTCCGTGTACCAAGAGACCCAGTACTTC. Translated: CASSLGSVYQETQYF.